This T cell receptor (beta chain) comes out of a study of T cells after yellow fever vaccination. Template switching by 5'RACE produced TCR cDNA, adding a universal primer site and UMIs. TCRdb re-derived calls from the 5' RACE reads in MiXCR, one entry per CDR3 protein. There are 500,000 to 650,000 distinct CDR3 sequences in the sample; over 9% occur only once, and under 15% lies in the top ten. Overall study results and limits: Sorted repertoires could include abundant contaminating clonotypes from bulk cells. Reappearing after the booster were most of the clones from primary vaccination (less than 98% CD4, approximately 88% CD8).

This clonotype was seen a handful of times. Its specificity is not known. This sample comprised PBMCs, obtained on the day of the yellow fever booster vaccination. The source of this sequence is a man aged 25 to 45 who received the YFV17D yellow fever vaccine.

DNA of the CDR3: TGTGCCAGCAGCTTTTCAGCGGGCCATCGTGACTACGAGCAGTACTTC. Protein product: CASSFSAGHRDYEQYF. This chain links TRBV5-6 with TRBJ2-7, with D possibly TRBD2 on 6 matching bases. The V gene's germline CDR1 is SGHDT and CDR2 YYEEEE. Trimming pared 2 bases from V and 3 bases from J, leaving 18 bases between. The CDR3 loop spans 16 amino acids. The whole variable domain, remainder taken from reference TRBV5-6 and TRBJ2-7, is DAGVTQSPTHLIKTRGQQVTLRCSPKSGHDTVSWYQQALGQGPQFIFQYYEEEERQRGNFPDRFSGHQFPNYSSELNVNALLLGDSALYLCASSFSAGHRDYEQYFGPGTRLTVT.